This entry is about one T cell receptor beta chain. This entry belongs to a study of blood T cell repertoires in COVID-19. Overall study: Acute and convalescent COVID-19 samples came from the United States, Italy and Spain. Sources were T cells, B-cell-depleted T cells, or PBMCs; the material itself was cDNA or gDNA.

Trimming took 1 base from V and 5 from J; bases not matched to a gene: 15. Germline V gives CDR1 SGHTA, CDR2 FQGNSA. This CDR3 comprises 18 residues. In the original analysis: Reference gene primer amplification gave estimated nucleated cell counts. Profiled with immunoSEQ multiplex PCR; TCRdb holds only in-frame clones, not every one. The V and J calls and the clone size are those of that table, but D and trimming were determined from the DNA. The profile shows over 300,000 clones, around 90% of them singletons. The sample taken for sequencing was peripheral blood. The V gene is TRBV7-2, the J gene TRBJ2-5, with TRBD2 matching over 8 bases. This sequence was found in a man aged 18 to 30 with active or convalescent COVID-19. The CDR3 sequence is CASSLESLAGGFSETQYF. The CDR3 DNA follows: TGTGCCAGCAGCTTAGAGTCCCTCGCGGGGGGCTTCTCGGAGACCCAGTACTTC.